This T cell receptor beta chain is drawn from a study of identical twins (dated by TCRdb to the mid-2010s). Describing the broader study: TCR alpha and beta repertoires from monozygotic twins, unrelated adults of various ages and cord blood were deep-sequenced to test whether fetal clonotypes persist. To rule out contamination, replicate twin experiments were performed at different times with different library preparation protocols. Study-level results and caveats: Conclusions relied on cross-sectional statistical analysis, since the same donors could not be followed over many years. Fewer insertions were carried by abundant cord blood beta clonotypes; a weaker similar trend was observed in young adult naive repertoires, while no such trend was observed in memory repertoires. Recombination models systematically underestimated out-of-frame TCR alpha sharing in monozygotic twins but agreed with sharing between unrelated individuals. In beta out-of-frame sequences, excess twin sharing was weaker, because having fewer shared sequences lowered the signal-to-noise ratio. Compared with coincidental sharing between unrelated individuals, out-of-frame TCR alpha sequences shared between twins had an excess of sequences with low generation probability. Zero-insertion analyses could be partly confounded by invariant T cells such as MAIT and iNKT, although diverse VJ usage argued against such confounding for most clonotypes.

Counted from cysteine to phenylalanine, this CDR3 has 12 amino acids. The read is trimmed to its CDR3 DNA, 36 bases read in frame from base 1. Looking up the germline V gene yields CDR1 SGHVS and CDR2 FNYEAQ. Trimming takes 5 bases from V and 3 bases from J, and the germline ends sit 8 bases apart. Preparation of the library involved 5' RACE. TCRdb shows the sequencer as Illumina HiSeq 2000. Template switching added a universal primer binding site, and the final cDNA carried a unique molecular identifier that allowed TCR cDNA molecules to be counted accurately. Specific primers in the conserved constant-segment region were used to synthesize first-strand cDNA for the TCR alpha and beta chains. To control for contamination, every cDNA library was double barcoded, receiving both a SMART-Mk sample barcode and Illumina barcodes. TruSeq adapter sequences along with Illumina sample barcodes were introduced in two successive PCR steps. The TCR alpha and beta cDNA libraries were sequenced on the Illumina HiSeq platform using custom primers. From the authors' description of their analysis: MiGEC was used to process raw reads and extract unique molecular identifiers, and MiXCR was used to find CDR3 positions. For each individual, recombination models were inferred using an EM algorithm with the repgenHMM and IGoR tools. The tcR package in R was used for shared clonotype analysis, with sharing normalized by the product of cloneset sizes. To study raw recombination free of thymic and clonal selection effects, out-of-frame nonproductive sequences were analyzed. The public reads were reanalyzed by TCRdb: fastp trimming at Q25, MiXCR alignment, in-frame beta chains only. Every CDR3 protein is listed once, alongside the most common genes and DNA of its rows. The authors' filters were not applied to this entry. The sample records approximately 140,000 distinct CDR3 sequences, around 3.5% of which are singletons. 8% to 8.5% of the sample comes from the top ten.

At least ten counts were recorded for this clonotype. Its antigen has not been determined. Base qualities are not recorded, but no much larger clone differs from it by a single base. Every donor in the study was a healthy Caucasian. Miltenyi CD45RO+ enrichment and human naive T-cell isolation kits were used to isolate memory (CD45RO+) and naive T cells from PBMC. The TCR originated in a man aged 18 to 29 in good health. The chain employs TRBV7-6 and TRBJ2-7; the D segment is perhaps TRBD1 or TRBD2, each sharing 5 matched bases. Input material: memory T cells sorted from blood. The cell subset or site label on this specimen signifies: CD45RO+ enriched T cells. The CDR3 sequence is CASSKGSYEQYF. The DNA sequence is TGTGCCAGCAGCAAGGGGAGCTACGAGCAGTACTTC.